This T cell receptor (beta chain) was identified during a study of radiation and T cells in renal cell carcinoma. Study-level points and caveats: In blood, top tumor clones expanded by 2 weeks, shrinking by 4.

Documented time point: baseline pretreatment blood. The treatment denotes: 15 Gy SBRT to primary tumor, nephrectomy 4 weeks later. This clone was observed once. The target antigen is unknown. The ends were cut back, 0 bases at V and 7 bases at J, with 8 bases in the middle. The CDR3 has 13 residues. CDR1 SGHNT and CDR2 YYREEE come from the germline V gene (reference sequence). Here immunoSEQ multiplex PCR was the method, and the copy in TCRdb shows in-frame clones only, minus some. The top ten clones hold 6% to 8% of a sample with approximately 63,000 clones, just under 80% of them seen once. This chain joins TRBV5-4 and TRBJ2-1; no clear D. This sequence was found in a man aged 55 to 70 with renal cell carcinoma. This sample comprised blood, obtained from a patient whose treatment included radiotherapy and nephrectomy. The CDR3 here is CASSLEGWNEQFF. The CDR3 DNA reads as TGTGCCAGCAGCTTGGAGGGTTGGAATGAGCAGTTCTTC.